This TCR beta chain was found in a study of T cells after posttransplantation cyclophosphamide. This clone was seen many times. The CDR3 consists of 14 residues. CDR1 and CDR2 from the germline V gene are SGHTA and FQGTGA. The ends were cut back, 5 bases at V and 8 bases at J, with 13 bases in the middle. Data came from immunoSEQ multiplex PCR; TCRdb stores just in-frame clones and leaves some out. In total the sample includes approximately 24,000 clones, none of them seen once. The source material was PBMCs. This sequence was found in a man aged 45-65 years in good health, CMV-negative, and a related stem cell transplant donor. This chain uses TRBV7-3 with TRBJ1-6; no firm D call. CDR3 coding DNA: TGTGCCAGCAGCCAAAACTCGCAAGATTCACCCCTCCACTTT. Its protein product is CASSQNSQDSPLHF.